This paragraph covers one T cell receptor (beta chain) sequence. The sample originates from a study of blood T cell repertoires in COVID-19. The overall study: The analysed material was cDNA or gDNA that came from T cells, B-cell-depleted T cells, or PBMCs.

Germline V gives CDR1 GTSNPN, CDR2 SVGIG (reference sequence). With 0 bases removed from V and 5 bases from J, the gap between germline ends came to 4 bases. The length of the CDR3 is 11 residues. Assay used: immunoSEQ multiplex PCR; TCRdb lists only in-frame clones, some missing. The sample lists more than 10,000 clones, roughly 83% seen once, with roughly 25% in the top ten. The chain combines TRBV30 with TRBJ2-5; D is unclear. This TCR came from a man aged 40-49 years with active or convalescent COVID-19. The sequencing input was peripheral blood. The CDR3, as DNA: TGTGCCTGGAGTGTACAGGAGACCCAGTACTTC. Its translation: CAWSVQETQYF. Drawing the rest from reference TRBV30 and TRBJ2-5, the complete variable domain is SQTIHQWPATLVQPVGSPLSLECTVEGTSNPNLYWYRQAAGRGLQLLFYSVGIGQISSEVPQNLSASRPQDRQFILSSKKLLLSDSGFYLCAWSVQETQYFGPGTRLLVL.